This TCR beta chain was obtained from a study of blood T cell repertoires in COVID-19. The CDR3 contains 15 residues. Germline CDR1 SGHRS, CDR2 YFSETQ. J gave up 6 bases and V 3 bases, and 10 bases lay outside the gene matches. Profiling relied on immunoSEQ multiplex PCR, and the TCRdb table lists in-frame clones only, not all of them. The sample holds approximately 430,000 clones, 86% seen once. The V call is TRBV5-1, the J call TRBJ1-2; 8 bases align to TRBD1. This clonotype was sampled from a woman under 40 with active or convalescent COVID-19. Sequenced input: peripheral blood. Here the CDR3 DNA reads TGCGCCAGCAGCTCCGGATTGACAGGGGTTGATGGCTACACCTTC. Amino acid sequence: CASSSGLTGVDGYTF.